This T cell receptor beta chain was identified in a study of cytomegalovirus exposure and HLA in healthy donors. Germline loops: CDR1 MNHNS, CDR2 SASEGT. V lost 8 bases, J lost 8 bases, and 21 bases lay in between. The CDR3 has 14 amino acids. PCR primers comprised 60 Vbeta and 13 Jbeta primers. The assay was immunoSEQ multiplex PCR, and TCRdb's table has in-frame clones only and misses some. The sample includes about 89,000 clones, under 80% seen only once; the top ten take around 6.6%. J is TRBJ1-2 and V is TRBV6-1, with D tentatively TRBD1 (6 bases). The sample taken for sequencing was PBMCs. This receptor was taken from a woman under 40 in good health and CMV-seronegative. The CDR3: CASPTLGTLHGYTF. The CDR3 DNA sequence: TGTGCCAGCCCCACCTTGGGGACATTGCACGGCTACACCTTC.